These T cell receptor beta chains were read from a single sample in a study of beta chain features in type 1 diabetes. The assay was immunoSEQ multiplex PCR, and TCRdb's table has in-frame clones only and misses some. Of hundreds of thousands of clones listed, around an eighth are singletons. Sequenced sample: naive CD4+ T cells from blood. The origin of the receptors is a man aged 18 to 29 with type 1 diabetes. Each CDR3 is given with its conserved first and last residue. D genes are given only for firm matches. Clone size is shown for a subset of rows, as once, few, many or a class of expanded clone.

few	13	-	TRBV18	TRBJ2-1	TGTGCCAGCTCACCACTAGTTGAAGACTTGCAGTTCTTC	CASSPLVEDLQFF
few	16	TRBD2	TRBV11-3	TRBJ2-1	TGTGCCAGCAGCCCCTTCAGCGGGAGCTCCTACAATGAGCAGTTCTTC	CASSPFSGSSYNEQFF
-	14	-	TRBV2	TRBJ2-7	TGTGCCAGCAGTGAAGCTCTTTTGACCTACGAGCAGTACTTC	CASSEALLTYEQYF
few	16	TRBD1	TRBV13	TRBJ1-5	TGTGCCAGCAGCCCCGAAGGACAGGGCCTCAATCAGCCCCAGCATTTT	CASSPEGQGLNQPQHF
-	17	TRBD2	TRBV14	TRBJ2-1	TGTGCCAGCAGCCAACGGGGACTAGCGGGAGGGCCTGGTGAGCAGTTCTTC	CASSQRGLAGGPGEQFF
-	16	-	TRBV6-5	TRBJ2-1	TGTGCCAGCAGTTATTATCACAGGGTCAGCTCGAATGAGCAGTTCTTC	CASSYYHRVSSNEQFF
-	15	TRBD2	TRBV7-6	TRBJ2-1	TGTGCCAGCAGCCTAGCGGGGTCCTCCTACAATGAGCAGTTCTTC	CASSLAGSSYNEQFF
few	15	TRBD2	TRBV15	TRBJ2-7	TGTGCCACCAGCAGAGAAGTAGCGGGAGAATACGAGCAGTACTTC	CATSREVAGEYEQYF
-	14	-	TRBV2	TRBJ2-5	TGTGCCAGCAGTGAAGCGGGGGCGAAAGAGACCCAGTACTTC	CASSEAGAKETQYF
few	13	-	TRBV2	TRBJ2-4	TGTGCCAGCAACCGGGATGTCAAAAACATTCAGTACTTC	CASNRDVKNIQYF